This TCR beta chain was documented in a study of T cell repertoires in cytomegalovirus infection. Across the whole study: Based on public TCR beta signatures, there were indications of CMV infection and of a matching HLA type.

Turning to this clonotype: Its antigen is not identified.

Study results and limitations: Ex vivo, HLA-C-restricted CMV-specific TCR beta clonotypes prevailed over the rest of the response. CMV carriers having the relevant HLA were flagged by cumulative public TCR beta family frequency.

TCRdb re-called the reads through MiXCR, storing one row per CDR3 protein. The table records a few hundred thousand distinct CDR3 sequences, 33% of them present only once. Trimming shortened V by 7 bases and J by 2 bases, and 14 bases separated the two germline ends. Germline lookup yields CDR1 MNHEY and CDR2 SVGAGI. The CDR3 contains 15 residues. The chain couples TRBV6-5 to TRBJ1-4; the D gene is possibly TRBD1 (5 bases). This TCR derives from a human donor in good health (CMV status not recorded). Some clones in this sample may be carry-over from other donors' samples. The source material was cultured PBMCs, sampled from culture after CMV antigen stimulation. CDR3 DNA: TGTGCCAGCAAACCGGGACCGATCACTAATGAAAAACTGTTTTTT. Its protein is CASKPGPITNEKLFF.